These T cell receptor beta chains were read from a single sample in a study of ipilimumab plus nivolumab after autologous stem cell transplantation. Data came from immunoSEQ multiplex PCR; TCRdb stores just in-frame clones and leaves some out. The sample comprises 22,000 or so clones, 70% to 85% of which are singletons, and roughly 25% rests with the top ten. Sample: PBMCs, taken in a trial of ipilimumab plus nivolumab as post-transplant consolidation. The receptors here all came from a male donor with diffuse large B-cell lymphoma. CDR3s include the opening cysteine and the closing phenylalanine or tryptophan. A D gene is named only where the DNA matches it firmly. Clone sizes are given selectively: once, few, many, or a class where the clone is expanded.

j_call,v_call,clone_size,d_call,cdr3_nt,cdr3_aa
TRBJ2-1,TRBV2,NA,TRBD2,TGTGCCAGCATTGGCGGGGGGGCCTGGGGTGAGCAGTTCTTC,CASIGGGAWGEQFF
TRBJ2-3,TRBV5-1,NA,TRBD2,TGCGCCAGCAACTCATGGGGGGGGACCACAGATACGCAGTATTTT,CASNSWGGTTDTQYF
TRBJ2-1,TRBV7-3,NA,NA,TGTGCCAGCATTACGAGCGGCGGGGCTTACAATGAGCAGTTCTTC,CASITSGGAYNEQFF
TRBJ2-7,TRBV14,NA,NA,TGTGCCAGCAGCCAAGGGCGGGGTGGTACCTACGAGCAGTACTTC,CASSQGRGGTYEQYF
TRBJ2-3,TRBV11-2,NA,TRBD2,TGTGCCAGCAGCTCGACTTTAGCGGGGGCCTCGGATACGCAGTATTTT,CASSSTLAGASDTQYF
TRBJ2-7,TRBV18,NA,TRBD2,TGTGCCAGCTCTCCGGGACTAGCGGCCTACGAGCAGTACTTC,CASSPGLAAYEQYF
TRBJ1-2,TRBV5-8,NA,TRBD1,TGTGCCAGCAGCAAGGGACAGGGATATGGCTACACCTTC,CASSKGQGYGYTF
TRBJ2-7,TRBV4-1,NA,NA,TGCGCCAGCAGCCAAGGCTCCCGAAGGGAATCCTACGAGCAGTACTTC,CASSQGSRRESYEQYF
TRBJ1-2,TRBV5-5,NA,TRBD1,TGTGCCAGCAGCCGGAGGGACAGGGTATGGGATGGCTACACCTTC,CASSRRDRVWDGYTF
TRBJ1-5,TRBV18,NA,NA,TGTGCCAGCTCCCCGGGCTCCGACCAGCCCCAGCATTTT,CASSPGSDQPQHF
TRBJ2-2,TRBV6-4,NA,NA,TGTGCCAGCAGAAGAACAGGCACCGGGGAGCTGTTTTTT,CASRRTGTGELFF
TRBJ1-4,TRBV5-1,NA,NA,TGCGCCAGCAGCCGGCAGGCAGACAGTAATGAAAAACTGTTTTTT,CASSRQADSNEKLFF
TRBJ1-1,TRBV5-1,NA,NA,TGCGCCAGCAGCTTGGGGATAGGGGGGATGAACACTGAAGCTTTCTTT,CASSLGIGGMNTEAFF
TRBJ1-2,TRBV5-4,NA,TRBD1,TGTGCCAGCAGCTTTGACAGGGTGGGGACGGGCTACACCTTC,CASSFDRVGTGYTF
TRBJ1-1,TRBV4-1,NA,NA,TGCGCCAGCAGCCAAGGGACAGCAGGGGACACTGAAGCTTTCTTT,CASSQGTAGDTEAFF
TRBJ1-2,TRBV19,NA,NA,TGTGCCAGTAGTATAGCGCCGTCGGGCAGAGTTTTCTATGGCTACACCTTC,CASSIAPSGRVFYGYTF
TRBJ2-2,TRBV14,NA,NA,TGTGCCAGCAGCCGCTTTCGGGACCCAAGTGCCGGGGAGCTGTTTTTT,CASSRFRDPSAGELFF
TRBJ2-3,TRBV2,NA,NA,TGTGCCAGCAGTGAACAGGGAACGCAGACAGATACGCAGTATTTT,CASSEQGTQTDTQYF
TRBJ2-4,TRBV7-9,NA,NA,TGTGCCAGCAGCTTAAGTTTCGGCAAAAACATTCAGTACTTC,CASSLSFGKNIQYF
TRBJ1-1,TRBV19,NA,NA,TGTGCCAGGCCCCTAGGGGGCACTGAAGCTTTCTTT,CARPLGGTEAFF
TRBJ1-5,TRBV7-2,once,NA,TGTGCCAGCAGCCACAGACAGGGCAATCAGCCCCAGCATTTT,CASSHRQGNQPQHF
TRBJ2-5,TRBV7-3,NA,TRBD2,TGTGCCAGCAGCCCAACTAGCGGGAGATCGGGGACCCAGTACTTC,CASSPTSGRSGTQYF
TRBJ2-2,TRBV7-3,NA,NA,TGTGCCAGCAGCTTTAACCCGGGGAGCAACACCGGGGAGCTGTTTTTT,CASSFNPGSNTGELFF
TRBJ1-1,TRBV7-9,NA,TRBD1,TGTGCCAGCAAGAAGGGGGCTGACACTGAAGCTTTCTTT,CASKKGADTEAFF
TRBJ2-5,TRBV10-3,NA,NA,TGTGCCACCCGGACAGAGCTTTCCGAGACCCAGTACTTC,CATRTELSETQYF
TRBJ2-4,TRBV7-9,NA,NA,TGTGCCAGCAGCCGTTCAGGGGAAAACATTCAGTACTTC,CASSRSGENIQYF
TRBJ2-1,TRBV25-1,NA,TRBD2,TGTGCCAGCAGTCAAGCGGGGCCGCACTACAATGAGCAGTTCTTC,CASSQAGPHYNEQFF
TRBJ1-4,TRBV18,NA,NA,TGTGCCAGCTCACCAAAGACAGGCTCAACTAATGAAAAACTGTTTTTT,CASSPKTGSTNEKLFF
TRBJ2-3,TRBV5-4,NA,NA,TGTGCCAGCAGCGCCCGGGGTGTTGGAGATACGCAGTATTTT,CASSARGVGDTQYF
TRBJ2-7,TRBV4-1,few,TRBD2,TGCGCCAGCAGCCCGAGATTCCTAGCGGGGGGGCTGTCCTACGAGCAGTACTTC,CASSPRFLAGGLSYEQYF
TRBJ2-7,TRBV27,NA,NA,TGTGCCAGCAGTTGGAGAACACAGACCGAGCAGTACTTC,CASSWRTQTEQYF
TRBJ1-6,TRBV5-4,NA,TRBD1,TGTGCCAGCAGTAACAGGGGGACGGATTCACCCCTCCACTTT,CASSNRGTDSPLHF
TRBJ1-2,TRBV5-8,NA,NA,TGTGCCAGCAGCTTGGGGCAGGGGTTTGGCTACACCTTC,CASSLGQGFGYTF
TRBJ2-7,TRBV4-2,few,NA,TGTGCCAGCAGCCAAACGGTCTCGGGGCACGACGAGCAGTACTTC,CASSQTVSGHDEQYF
TRBJ2-2,TRBV5-1,NA,TRBD2,TGCGCCAGCAGCTGGCTAGCGGGAGCGGACACCGGGGAGCTGTTTTTT,CASSWLAGADTGELFF
TRBJ2-1,TRBV7-2,NA,NA,TGTGCCAGCAGCTCCATCCCGAGGCCCAACAATGAGCAGTTCTTC,CASSSIPRPNNEQFF